This T cell receptor beta chain emerged from a study of identical twins. TCRdb reanalysed the 5' RACE reads using MiXCR and keeps one entry per CDR3 protein. The sample has about 520,000 distinct CDR3 sequences; 22% are singletons. The germline V gene has CDR1 LGHNT and CDR2 FRNRAP. There are 14 residues in the CDR3. Trimming removed 7 bases from V and 2 bases from J; junction bases left unmatched: 7. These data were also reused for a study on T cells expressing NK-cell markers.

J is TRBJ2-5 and V is TRBV12-5, with TRBD2 identical over 7 bases. This sequence originates from a woman aged 18 to 35 in good health. The specimen was CD4+ T cells sorted from blood. CDR3 sequence reads: CASAPTSVQETQYF. The CDR3 DNA is TGTGCTAGTGCCCCAACTAGCGTTCAAGAGACCCAGTACTTC.